A selection of T cell receptor beta chains follows, all from one sample in a study of shared clonotypes between healthy human individuals. Data came from immunoSEQ multiplex PCR; TCRdb stores just in-frame clones and leaves some out. The table records fewer than 2.5 million clones, 93% of them present only once. Sequenced input: naive CD4+ T cells from PBMCs. The receptors come from a man younger than 35 in good health. Some clones in this sample may be carry-over from other donors' samples. The CDR3 runs from the conserved cysteine through the conserved F or W. A D gene is named only where the DNA matches it firmly. The size entry is marked missing in some rows and otherwise reads once, few, many or a size class.

>TRBJ2-5|TRBD1|-|TRBV6-1
TGTGCCAGCAGTGAGACGACAGGGTTGGAGACCCAGTACTTC
CASSETTGLETQYF
>TRBJ2-3|-|-|TRBV5-1
TGCGCCAGCACTCCGGAGAGCACAGATACGCAGTATTTT
CASTPESTDTQYF
>TRBJ1-1|-|-|TRBV28
TGTGCCAGCGGTTTGGGGACCGTGACTGAAGCTTTCTTT
CASGLGTVTEAFF
>TRBJ2-7|-|-|TRBV6-1
TGTGCCAGCCGCTCGAGGTACGGGACGAGCTACGAGCAGTACTTC
CASRSRYGTSYEQYF
>TRBJ2-3|-|-|TRBV29-1
TGCAGCGTTTCGAGGAAGGGAGATACGCAGTATTTT
CSVSRKGDTQYF
>TRBJ2-5|-|-|TRBV6-1
TGTGCCAGCACCCAGGGTTCACATTGGGAGACCCAGTACTTC
CASTQGSHWETQYF
>TRBJ1-2|-|few|TRBV6-5
TGTGCCAGCAGTCTTCAGAGAACCTATGGCTACACCTTC
CASSLQRTYGYTF
>TRBJ1-2|TRBD1|-|TRBV6-5
TGTGCCAGCAGTTCGACAGGGGGCCTAGGCTACACCTTC
CASSSTGGLGYTF
>TRBJ1-1|-|-|TRBV5-1
TGCGCCAGCAGCGCCCAACAGGGACTGAGGACTGAAGCTTTCTTT
CASSAQQGLRTEAFF
>TRBJ2-2|TRBD2|-|TRBV9
TGTGCCAGCAGCTCAAGGACTAGCGGGACCACCGGGGAGCTGTTTTTT
CASSSRTSGTTGELFF
>TRBJ1-4|TRBD1|-|TRBV28
TGTGCCAGCAGTTTATTCGGGACAGGGTACGAAAAACTGTTTTTT
CASSLFGTGYEKLFF
>TRBJ2-2|-|-|TRBV7-9
TGTGCCAGCAGCTTAGCGGGGGACACGAACACCGGGGAGCTGTTTTTT
CASSLAGDTNTGELFF
>TRBJ2-4|-|-|TRBV5-1
TGCGCCAGCAGCCCCTCGGAGGTGGCCAAAAACATTCAGTACTTC
CASSPSEVAKNIQYF
>TRBJ2-3|-|once|TRBV21-1
TGTGCCAGCAGCACCCCGAGGGGTATGAGCACAGATACGCAGTATTTT
CASSTPRGMSTDTQYF
>TRBJ1-3|-|-|TRBV5-1
TGCGCCAGCAGCGCTACAGGGAACTCTGGAAACACCATATATTTT
CASSATGNSGNTIYF
>TRBJ1-1|-|-|TRBV7-3
TGTGCCAGCAGCCTTACAGGGAGTAGCACTGAAGCTTTCTTT
CASSLTGSSTEAFF
>TRBJ1-2|TRBD1|-|TRBV6-5
TGTGCCAGCAGGGACAGGGGGCGCGCCTATGGCTACACCTTC
CASRDRGRAYGYTF
>TRBJ2-7|TRBD1|-|TRBV28
TGTGCCACCGCTCCCGGGACAGTTTTCTACGAGCAGTACTTC
CATAPGTVFYEQYF
>TRBJ2-2|TRBD2|-|TRBV2
TGTGCCAGCAGTGAGACTAGCGGGAGATTTGCCAACACCGGGGAGCTGTTTTTT
CASSETSGRFANTGELFF
>TRBJ2-3|TRBD2|-|TRBV28
TGTGCCAGCAGTTCTGGGACTAGCGGGATTAGCACAGATACGCAGTATTTT
CASSSGTSGISTDTQYF
>TRBJ2-3|TRBD1|-|TRBV7-3
TGTGCCAGCAGCTTAACGAACAGGGGGCTCCAAGGCGCAGATACGCAGTATTTT
CASSLTNRGLQGADTQYF
>TRBJ2-5|-|-|TRBV15
TGTGCCACCAGCAATAGAGTTCCAGGGCAAGAGACCCAGTACTTC
CATSNRVPGQETQYF
>TRBJ1-3|-|-|TRBV27
TGTGCCAGCAGTTCCGCCCCAGACATCCCCGGAAACACCATATATTTT
CASSSAPDIPGNTIYF
>TRBJ1-1|-|-|TRBV5-1
TGCGCCAGCAGCCCGCTTGGAGGGGTAATGAACACTGAAGCTTTCTTT
CASSPLGGVMNTEAFF
>TRBJ1-2|-|-|TRBV28
TGTGCCAGCAGTTTACGCCCAGAAGCTAACTATGGCTACACCTTC
CASSLRPEANYGYTF
>TRBJ2-1|TRBD1|-|TRBV5-1
TGCGCCAGCAGCTCGGGACAGGCCTACAATGAGCAGTTCTTC
CASSSGQAYNEQFF
>TRBJ2-7|-|-|TRBV29-1
TGCAGCGTGGTGACAGATCCTCCCTACGAGCAGTACTTC
CSVVTDPPYEQYF
>TRBJ1-5|TRBD1|-|TRBV7-9
TGTGCCAGCAGCTCGACAGGGTTACAGCCCCAGCATTTT
CASSSTGLQPQHF
>TRBJ2-1|-|once|TRBV6-5
TGTGCCAGCAGCCTACCTGGGGCAGGTGAGCAGTTCTTC
CASSLPGAGEQFF
>TRBJ2-4|-|once|TRBV4-3
TGCGCCAGCAGCCGCATTCTCCAGGGGTTGAACATTCAGTACTTC
CASSRILQGLNIQYF
>TRBJ1-3|TRBD1|-|TRBV4-1
TGCGCCAGCAGCCAAGGCGAAGGACAGGCAGAGAGAACATATTTT
CASSQGEGQAERTYF
>TRBJ2-1|TRBD1|-|TRBV9
TGTGCCAGCAGCGTAGGACAGGGGATTCCCTACAATGAGCAGTTCTTC
CASSVGQGIPYNEQFF
>TRBJ1-5|-|-|TRBV5-1
TGCGCCAGCAGCTTGGAGCCCCCGGGCAATCAGCCCCAGCATTTT
CASSLEPPGNQPQHF
>TRBJ1-1|-|-|TRBV30
TGTGCCTGGAGTGTAAGTTGGGCAGATCCTGAAGCTTTCTTT
CAWSVSWADPEAFF
>TRBJ2-1|-|-|TRBV2
TGTGCCAGCTACAGGACCGTGGGCAATGAGCAGTTCTTC
CASYRTVGNEQFF
>TRBJ2-5|TRBD1|-|TRBV30
TGTGCCTGGGCGGGGACAGGTCCGGGGGAGCAGTACTTC
CAWAGTGPGEQYF
>TRBJ2-5|-|-|TRBV7-2
TGTGCCAGCAGCTTAGGGCGGACTGGAGGCCAAGAGACCCAGTACTTC
CASSLGRTGGQETQYF
>TRBJ2-1|TRBD2|once|TRBV14
TGTGCCAGCAGCCAAGAGCTAGCGGGAAGAAATGAGCAGTTCTTC
CASSQELAGRNEQFF
>TRBJ1-3|-|-|TRBV18
TGTGCCAGCTCACCACCCATATACTCTGGAAACACCATATATTTT
CASSPPIYSGNTIYF
>TRBJ2-2|TRBD2|-|TRBV19
TGTGCCAGTAGCCCGACCGCGCGGGAGACCGGGGAGCTGTTTTTT
CASSPTARETGELFF
>TRBJ2-7|TRBD1|-|TRBV28
TGTGCCAGCGGTAGACAGGGCTACTACGAGCAGTACTTC
CASGRQGYYEQYF
>TRBJ2-1|-|-|TRBV11-3
TGTGCCAGCAGCCCGGGGGCAAGGGGACACAATGAGCAGTTCTTC
CASSPGARGHNEQFF
>TRBJ2-1|-|once|TRBV7-2
TGTGCCAGCAGCCCCCTCTGGGGCAGGGGTGAGCAGTTCTTC
CASSPLWGRGEQFF
>TRBJ2-7|-|-|TRBV7-6
TGTGCCAGCAGCTTGGCCGGGACAAACGCCGAGCAGTACTTC
CASSLAGTNAEQYF
>TRBJ2-3|-|-|TRBV30
TGTGCCTGGCGGGACGGCACTGGCACAGATACGCAGTATTTT
CAWRDGTGTDTQYF
>TRBJ1-6|-|-|TRBV19
TGTGCCAGTAGCCGGCCGGGGGCATATTCACCCCTCCACTTT
CASSRPGAYSPLHF
>TRBJ2-7|-|-|TRBV7-3
TGTGCCGGCAGCAGCGGACCTTCCTACGAGCAGTACTTC
CAGSSGPSYEQYF
>TRBJ2-7|-|-|TRBV30
TGTGCCTGGACCCCCAGGGGACGGATAAGCTACGAGCAGTACTTC
CAWTPRGRISYEQYF
>TRBJ1-1|-|-|TRBV30
TGTGCCTGGGGTGGGGGAGCAGGTGAAGCTTTCTTT
CAWGGGAGEAFF
>TRBJ2-5|TRBD1|-|TRBV7-9
TGTGCCAGCAGCTACAACAGGGGGGTCGCTTTAGAGACCCAGTACTTC
CASSYNRGVALETQYF
>TRBJ2-3|-|-|TRBV7-9
TGTGCCAGCAGCTTCCCGAGTGCAGATACGCAGTATTTT
CASSFPSADTQYF
>TRBJ2-7|-|-|TRBV28
TGTGCCAGCAGGCCTTCGGACAGTTACGAGCAGTACTTC
CASRPSDSYEQYF
>TRBJ2-7|TRBD2|-|TRBV5-4
TGTGCCAGCAGCTCCGGGGTGGGGAGGGGCCCCTACGAGCAGTACTTC
CASSSGVGRGPYEQYF
>TRBJ2-1|-|few|TRBV28
TGTGCCAGCAGTTACCGGCGGGCCACCTACAATGAGCAGTTCTTC
CASSYRRATYNEQFF
>TRBJ1-1|-|few|TRBV10-1
TGCGCCAGCAGTGCGATTTTTGGGGAGGAAGCTTTCTTT
CASSAIFGEEAFF